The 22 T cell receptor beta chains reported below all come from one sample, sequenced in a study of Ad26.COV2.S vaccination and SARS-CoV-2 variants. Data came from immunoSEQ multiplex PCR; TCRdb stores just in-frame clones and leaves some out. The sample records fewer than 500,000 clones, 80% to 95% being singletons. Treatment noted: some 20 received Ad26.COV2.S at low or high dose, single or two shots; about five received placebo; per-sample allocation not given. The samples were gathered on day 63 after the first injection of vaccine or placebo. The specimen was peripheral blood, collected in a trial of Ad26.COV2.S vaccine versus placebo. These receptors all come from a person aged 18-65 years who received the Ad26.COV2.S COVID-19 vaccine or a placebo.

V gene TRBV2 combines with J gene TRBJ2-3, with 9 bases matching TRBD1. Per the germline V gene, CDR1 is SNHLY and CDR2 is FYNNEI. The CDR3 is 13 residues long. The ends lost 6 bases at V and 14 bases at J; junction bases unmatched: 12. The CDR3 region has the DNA TGTGCCAGCAGGGCGGGACAGGGAGGGCGCGCGTATTTT. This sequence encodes CASRAGQGGRAYF.

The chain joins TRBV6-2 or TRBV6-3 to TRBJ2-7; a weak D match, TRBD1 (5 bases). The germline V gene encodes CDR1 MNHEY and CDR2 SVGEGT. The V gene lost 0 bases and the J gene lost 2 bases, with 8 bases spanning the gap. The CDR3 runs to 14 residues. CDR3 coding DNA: TGTGCCAGCAGTTACTCGCCAGGGCCCTACGAGCAGTACTTC. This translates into CASSYSPGPYEQYF.

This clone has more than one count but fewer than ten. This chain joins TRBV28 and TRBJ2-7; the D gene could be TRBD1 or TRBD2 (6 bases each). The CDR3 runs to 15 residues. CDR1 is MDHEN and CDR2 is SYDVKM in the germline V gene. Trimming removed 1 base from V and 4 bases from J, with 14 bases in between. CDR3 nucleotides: TGTGCCAGCAGTTTATCTTCGGGGGCGCAGTACGAGCAGTACTTC. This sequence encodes CASSLSSGAQYEQYF.

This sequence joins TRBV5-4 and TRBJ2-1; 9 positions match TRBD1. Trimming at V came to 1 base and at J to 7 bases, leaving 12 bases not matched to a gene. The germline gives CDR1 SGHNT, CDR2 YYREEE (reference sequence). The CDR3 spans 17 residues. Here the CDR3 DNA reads TGTGCCAGCAGCTTGCAATTTTTTCCGGGACAGGGAAATGAGCAGTTCTTC. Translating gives CASSLQFFPGQGNEQFF.

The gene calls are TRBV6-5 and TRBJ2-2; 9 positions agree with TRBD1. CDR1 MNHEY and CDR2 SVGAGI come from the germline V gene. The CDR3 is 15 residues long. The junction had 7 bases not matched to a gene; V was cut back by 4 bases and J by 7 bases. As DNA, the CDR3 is TGTGCCAGCAGTTCCGGGACAGGGAAGTTCGGGGAGCTGTTTTTT. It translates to CASSSGTGKFGELFF.

The CDR3 DNA reads as TGTGCCAGCAGCCCAGGAGATCTGGCCTACAATGAGCAGTTCTTC. Encoded protein: CASSPGDLAYNEQFF. The chain couples TRBV11-2 to TRBJ2-1; D remains unclear. The CDR3 sequence is 15 residues long. V lost 5 bases to trimming and J lost 2 bases, with 13 bases between them. Per germline, CDR1 SGHAT and CDR2 FQNNGV.

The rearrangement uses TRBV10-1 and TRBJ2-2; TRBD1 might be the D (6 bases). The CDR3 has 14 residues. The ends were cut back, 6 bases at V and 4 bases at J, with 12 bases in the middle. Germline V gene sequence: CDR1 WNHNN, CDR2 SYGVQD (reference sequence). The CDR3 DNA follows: TGCGCCAGCAGAATAACAGGGTTCACCGGGGAGCTGTTTTTT. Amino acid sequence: CASRITGFTGELFF.

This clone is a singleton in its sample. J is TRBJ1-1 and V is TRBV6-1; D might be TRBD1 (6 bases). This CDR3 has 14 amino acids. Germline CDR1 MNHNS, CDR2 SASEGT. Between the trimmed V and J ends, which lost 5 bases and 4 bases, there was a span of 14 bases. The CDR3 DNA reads TGTGCCAGCAGTACCTTAGACAGGACCACTGAAGCTTTCTTT. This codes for CASSTLDRTTEAFF.

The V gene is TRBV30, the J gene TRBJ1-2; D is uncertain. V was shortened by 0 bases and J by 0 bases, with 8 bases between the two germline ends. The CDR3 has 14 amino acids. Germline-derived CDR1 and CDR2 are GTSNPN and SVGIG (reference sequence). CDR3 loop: CAWSVLPANYGYTF. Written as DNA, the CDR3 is TGTGCCTGGAGTGTACTACCGGCTAACTATGGCTACACCTTC.

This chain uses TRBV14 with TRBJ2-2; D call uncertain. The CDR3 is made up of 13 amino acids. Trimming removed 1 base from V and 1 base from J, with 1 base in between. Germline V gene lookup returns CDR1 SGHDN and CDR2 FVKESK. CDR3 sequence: CASSQVNTGELFF. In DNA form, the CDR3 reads TGTGCCAGCAGCCAAGTGAACACCGGGGAGCTGTTTTTT.

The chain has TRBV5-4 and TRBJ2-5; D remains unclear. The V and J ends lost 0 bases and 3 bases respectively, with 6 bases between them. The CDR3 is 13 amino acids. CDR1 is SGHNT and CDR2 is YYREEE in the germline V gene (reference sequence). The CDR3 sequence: CASSLVAEETQYF. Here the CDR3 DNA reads TGTGCCAGCAGCTTGGTGGCAGAAGAGACCCAGTACTTC. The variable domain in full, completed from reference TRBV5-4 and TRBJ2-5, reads ETGVTQSPTHLIKTRGQQVTLRCSSQSGHNTVSWYQQALGQGPQFIFQYYREEENGRGNFPPRFSGLQFPNYSSELNVNALELDDSALYLCASSLVAEETQYFGPGTRLLVL.

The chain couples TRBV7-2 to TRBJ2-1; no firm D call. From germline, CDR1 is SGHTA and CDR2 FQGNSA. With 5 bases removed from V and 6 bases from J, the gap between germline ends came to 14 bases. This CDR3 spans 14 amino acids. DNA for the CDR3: TGTGCCAGCAGCCCAATCCAGCCGGGCAATGAGCAGTTCTTC. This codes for CASSPIQPGNEQFF.

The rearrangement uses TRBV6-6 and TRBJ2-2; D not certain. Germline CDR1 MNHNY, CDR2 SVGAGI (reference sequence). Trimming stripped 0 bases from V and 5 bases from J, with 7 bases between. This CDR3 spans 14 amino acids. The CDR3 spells CASSYSFVTGELFF. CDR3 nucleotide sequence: TGTGCCAGCAGTTACTCGTTTGTGACCGGGGAGCTGTTTTTT.

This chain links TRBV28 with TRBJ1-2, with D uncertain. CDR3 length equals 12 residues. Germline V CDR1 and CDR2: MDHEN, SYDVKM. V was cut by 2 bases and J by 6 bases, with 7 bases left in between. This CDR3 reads CASSLRAHGYTF. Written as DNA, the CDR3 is TGTGCCAGCAGTTTAAGGGCCCATGGCTACACCTTC.

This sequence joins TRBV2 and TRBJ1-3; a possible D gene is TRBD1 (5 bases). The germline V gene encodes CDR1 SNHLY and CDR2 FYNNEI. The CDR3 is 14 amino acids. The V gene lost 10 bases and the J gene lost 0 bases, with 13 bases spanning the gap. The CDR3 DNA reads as TGTGCCACCTCGGGGGGAAACTCTGGAAACACCATATATTTT. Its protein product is CATSGGNSGNTIYF.

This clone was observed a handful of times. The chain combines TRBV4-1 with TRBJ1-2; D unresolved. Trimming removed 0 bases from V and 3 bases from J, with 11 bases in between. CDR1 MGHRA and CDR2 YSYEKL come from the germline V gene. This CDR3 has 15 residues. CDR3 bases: TGCGCCAGCAGCCAAGAAGCAGCTAATCACTATGGCTACACCTTC. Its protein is CASSQEAANHYGYTF.

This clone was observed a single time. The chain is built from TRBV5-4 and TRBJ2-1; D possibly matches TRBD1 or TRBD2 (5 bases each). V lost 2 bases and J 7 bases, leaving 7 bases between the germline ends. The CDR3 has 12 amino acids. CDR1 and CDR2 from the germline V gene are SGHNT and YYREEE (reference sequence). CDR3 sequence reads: CASSFEGNEQFF. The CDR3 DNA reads TGTGCCAGCAGCTTTGAGGGGAATGAGCAGTTCTTC.

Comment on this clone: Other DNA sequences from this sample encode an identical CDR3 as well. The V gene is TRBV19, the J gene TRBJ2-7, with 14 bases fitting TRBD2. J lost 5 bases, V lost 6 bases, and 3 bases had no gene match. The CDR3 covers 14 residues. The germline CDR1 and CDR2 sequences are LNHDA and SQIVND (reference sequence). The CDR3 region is CASSLGLAGDEQYF. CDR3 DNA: TGTGCCAGTAGCTTGGGACTAGCGGGAGACGAGCAGTACTTC.

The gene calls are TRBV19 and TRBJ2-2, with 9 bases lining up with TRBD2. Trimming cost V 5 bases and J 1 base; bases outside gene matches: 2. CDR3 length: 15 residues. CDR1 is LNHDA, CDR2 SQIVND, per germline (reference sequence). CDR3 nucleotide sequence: TGTGCCAGTAGTCTAGCGGGGATGAACACCGGGGAGCTGTTTTTT. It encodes CASSLAGMNTGELFF.

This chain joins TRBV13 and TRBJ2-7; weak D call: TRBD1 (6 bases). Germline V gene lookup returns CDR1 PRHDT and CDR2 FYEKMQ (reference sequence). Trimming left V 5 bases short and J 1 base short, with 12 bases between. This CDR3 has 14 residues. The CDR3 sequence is CASSTGQNSYEQYF. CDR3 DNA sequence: TGTGCCAGCAGCACCGGACAGAATTCCTACGAGCAGTACTTC.

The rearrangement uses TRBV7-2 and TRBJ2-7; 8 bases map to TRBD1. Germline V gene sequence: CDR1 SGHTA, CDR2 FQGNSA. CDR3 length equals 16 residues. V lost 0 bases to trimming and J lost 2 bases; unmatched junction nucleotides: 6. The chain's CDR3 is CASSLAGTGAPYEQYF. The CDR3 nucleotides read TGTGCCAGCAGCTTAGCCGGGACAGGTGCCCCCTACGAGCAGTACTTC.

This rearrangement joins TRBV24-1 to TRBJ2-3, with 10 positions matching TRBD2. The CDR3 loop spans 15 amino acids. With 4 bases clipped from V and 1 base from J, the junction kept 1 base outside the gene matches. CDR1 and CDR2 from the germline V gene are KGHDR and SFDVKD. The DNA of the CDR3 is TGTGCCACCAGTGAGGGGACTAGCGGCACAGATACGCAGTATTTT. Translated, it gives CATSEGTSGTDTQYF.